This passage covers 11 T cell receptor beta chains from one sample sequenced in a study of T cell responses to AZD1222 COVID-19 vaccine. Sequencing used immunoSEQ multiplex PCR; TCRdb keeps in-frame clones, though not all of them. The sample includes about 160,000 clones, over 75% seen only once; the top ten take approximately 6.9%. The sample in question was peripheral blood, obtained on day 0 of AZD1222 vaccination. These receptors originate from an adult in good health.

The chain carries TRBV11-2 and TRBJ2-5; unclear D gene. This CDR3 comprises 12 residues. From germline, CDR1 is SGHAT and CDR2 FQNNGV. V lost 1 base, J lost 4 bases, and 4 bases lay in between. This CDR3 reads CASSLVLETQYF. CDR3 in DNA: TGTGCCAGCAGCTTAGTCCTAGAGACCCAGTACTTC.

This clone was seen just once. The chain has TRBV27 and TRBJ2-2; the D is unclear. Trimming shortened V by 4 bases and J by 5 bases, and 5 bases separated the two germline ends. This CDR3 contains 12 residues. The germline CDR1 and CDR2 sequences are MNHEY and SMNVEV (reference sequence). The chain's CDR3 is CASSSETGELFF. In nucleotides, the CDR3 is TGTGCCAGCAGTTCAGAAACCGGGGAGCTGTTTTTT.

The chain uses TRBV6-5 and TRBJ2-7; 8 bases are shared with TRBD1. The CDR3 contains 14 residues. Per germline, CDR1 MNHEY and CDR2 SVGAGI. V dropped 0 bases and J dropped 6; count of bases not matched to a gene: 4. The CDR3: CASSYSTGGREQYV. CDR3 DNA sequence: TGTGCCAGCAGTTACTCCACAGGGGGTCGCGAGCAGTACGTC.

V is TRBV7-2 and J is TRBJ2-3; 11 bases match TRBD2. The J segment lost 2 bases and the V segment lost 7 bases, leaving 11 bases of the junction unmatched. The CDR3 spans 17 residues. Per germline, CDR1 SGHTA and CDR2 FQGNSA. CDR3 region: CASTLPTSGVFTDTQYF. The CDR3 DNA reads as TGTGCCAGCACCTTGCCGACTAGCGGGGTCTTCACAGATACGCAGTATTTT.

The table lists this clone with a count of one. The genes are TRBV3-1 (or the pseudogene TRBV3-2) and TRBJ2-5; no reliable D call. The V and J ends lost 1 base and 2 bases respectively, with 5 bases between them. Germline values: CDR1 LGHDT, CDR2 YNNKEL (reference sequence). This CDR3 has 13 amino acids. CDR3 sequence reads: CASSQANQETQYF. The CDR3 DNA reads TGTGCCAGCAGCCAAGCTAATCAAGAGACCCAGTACTTC.

This chain connects TRBV4-3 to TRBJ2-5, with D possibly TRBD2 on 5 matching bases. This CDR3 spans 15 amino acids. V was cut by 2 bases and J by 2 bases, with 12 bases left in between. Germline assignment: CDR1 LGHNA and CDR2 YSLEER. The CDR3 reads CASSQQRGFQETQYF. In DNA form, the CDR3 reads TGCGCCAGCAGCCAACAGCGAGGGTTTCAAGAGACCCAGTACTTC.

CDR3 in amino acids: CASSPWTGLNTGELFF. CDR3 DNA sequence: TGTGCCAGCAGCCCCTGGACAGGCCTGAACACCGGGGAGCTGTTTTTT. This rearrangement joins TRBV5-4 to TRBJ2-2, with 7 positions matching TRBD1. Germline CDR1 reads SGHNT; CDR2 reads YYREEE (reference sequence). CDR3 length: 16 amino acids. J lost 1 base, V lost 4 bases, and 7 bases had no gene match. Full variable domain (outside the CDR3, taken from reference TRBV5-4 and TRBJ2-2): ETGVTQSPTHLIKTRGQQVTLRCSSQSGHNTVSWYQQALGQGPQFIFQYYREEENGRGNFPPRFSGLQFPNYSSELNVNALELDDSALYLCASSPWTGLNTGELFFGEGSRLTVL.

The chain combines TRBV4-2 with TRBJ1-2; the match to TRBD1 covers 8 bases. CDR1 LGHNA and CDR2 YNFKEQ come from the germline V gene. Trimming took 2 bases from V and 4 from J; bases not matched to a gene: 15. This CDR3 comprises 18 residues. CDR3 region: CASSQTPSPGGAGYGYTF. CDR3 DNA: TGTGCCAGCAGCCAAACCCCGTCGCCAGGGGGCGCTGGCTATGGCTACACCTTC.

The chain carries TRBV3-1 (or the pseudogene TRBV3-2) and TRBJ1-1; D gene ambiguous. Trimming took 6 bases from V and 0 from J, leaving 14 bases between them. Germline CDR1 is LGHDT and CDR2 is YNNKEL (reference sequence). The CDR3 length is 15 residues. CDR3 amino acids: CASSDALALNTEAFF. CDR3 bases: TGTGCCAGCAGTGATGCTCTGGCCCTGAACACTGAAGCTTTCTTT.

The V gene is TRBV13, the J gene TRBJ2-3; no reliable D call. The germline gives CDR1 PRHDT, CDR2 FYEKMQ (reference sequence). Trimming removed 5 bases at V and 2 bases at J, with 11 bases between. The CDR3 sequence is 14 residues long. The CDR3, as DNA: TGTGCCAGCAGCCTTTGGGTGGTCACAGATACGCAGTATTTT. Translation: CASSLWVVTDTQYF.

The chain joins TRBV18 to TRBJ2-4; D may be TRBD1 (6 bases). The V end was cut by 3 bases, the J end by 8 bases, with 26 bases between. Germline CDR1 KGHSH, CDR2 LQKENI. The CDR3 contains 18 residues. This CDR3 is CASSPSLVSVRGGDIQYF. For the CDR3, the DNA is TGTGCCAGCTCACCCTCCCTTGTCTCTGTCAGAGGGGGTGACATTCAGTACTTC.